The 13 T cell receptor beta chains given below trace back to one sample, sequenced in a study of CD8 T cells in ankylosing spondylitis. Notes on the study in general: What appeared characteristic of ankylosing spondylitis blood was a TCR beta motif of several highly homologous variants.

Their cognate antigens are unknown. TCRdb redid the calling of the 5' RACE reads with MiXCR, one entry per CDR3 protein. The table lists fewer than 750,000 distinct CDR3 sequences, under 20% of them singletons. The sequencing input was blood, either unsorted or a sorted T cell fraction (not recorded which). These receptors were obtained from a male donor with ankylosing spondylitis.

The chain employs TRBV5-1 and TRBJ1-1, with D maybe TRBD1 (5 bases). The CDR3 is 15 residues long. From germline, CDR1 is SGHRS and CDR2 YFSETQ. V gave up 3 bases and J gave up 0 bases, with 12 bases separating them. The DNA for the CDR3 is TGCGCCAGCAGCTGGACTACAGGTATGAACACTGAAGCTTTCTTT. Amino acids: CASSWTTGMNTEAFF.

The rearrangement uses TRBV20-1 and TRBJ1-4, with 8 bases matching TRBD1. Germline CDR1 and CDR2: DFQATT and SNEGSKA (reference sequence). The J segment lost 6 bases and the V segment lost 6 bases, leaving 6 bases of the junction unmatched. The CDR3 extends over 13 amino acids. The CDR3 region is CSALQGDYEKLFF. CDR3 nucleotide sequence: TGCAGTGCACTACAGGGGGATTATGAAAAACTGTTTTTT.

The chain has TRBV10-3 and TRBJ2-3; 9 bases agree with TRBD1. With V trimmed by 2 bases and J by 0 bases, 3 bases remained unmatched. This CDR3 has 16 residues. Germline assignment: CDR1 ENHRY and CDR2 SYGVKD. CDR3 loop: CAISEGQGSSTDTQYF. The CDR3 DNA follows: TGTGCCATCAGTGAGGGACAGGGGTCTAGCACAGATACGCAGTATTTT.

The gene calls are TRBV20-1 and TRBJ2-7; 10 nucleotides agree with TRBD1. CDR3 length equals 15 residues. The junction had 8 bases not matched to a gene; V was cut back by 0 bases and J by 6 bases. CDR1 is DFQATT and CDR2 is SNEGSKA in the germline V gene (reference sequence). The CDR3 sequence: CSARDLWTGGVEQYF. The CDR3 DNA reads TGCAGTGCTAGAGATCTTTGGACAGGGGGAGTCGAGCAGTACTTC.

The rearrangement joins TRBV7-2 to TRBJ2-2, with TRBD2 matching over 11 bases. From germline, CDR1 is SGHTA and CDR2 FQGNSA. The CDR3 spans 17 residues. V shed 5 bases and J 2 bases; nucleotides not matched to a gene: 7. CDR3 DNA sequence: TGTGCCAGCAGCCATAGGGGGACTAGCGGAAACACCGGGGAGCTGTTTTTT. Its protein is CASSHRGTSGNTGELFF.

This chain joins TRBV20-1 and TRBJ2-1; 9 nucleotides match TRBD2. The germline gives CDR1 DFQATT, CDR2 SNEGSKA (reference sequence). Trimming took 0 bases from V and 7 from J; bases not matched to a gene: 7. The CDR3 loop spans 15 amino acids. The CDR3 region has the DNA TGCAGTGCTAGAGAGCCCCTAGCGGGAATGAATGAGCAGTTCTTC. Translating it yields CSAREPLAGMNEQFF.

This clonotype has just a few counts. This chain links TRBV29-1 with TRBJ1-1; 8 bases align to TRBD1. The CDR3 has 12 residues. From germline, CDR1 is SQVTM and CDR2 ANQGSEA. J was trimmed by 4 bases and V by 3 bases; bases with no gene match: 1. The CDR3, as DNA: TGCAGCGTTGACACAGGGGGCACTGAAGCTTTCTTT. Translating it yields CSVDTGGTEAFF.

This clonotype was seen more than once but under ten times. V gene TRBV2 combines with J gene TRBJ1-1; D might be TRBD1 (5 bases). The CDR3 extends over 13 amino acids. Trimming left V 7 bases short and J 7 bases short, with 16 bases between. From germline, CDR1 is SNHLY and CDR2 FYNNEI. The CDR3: CASIYRDGFEAFF. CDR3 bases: TGTGCCAGCATTTATAGGGACGGTTTTGAAGCTTTCTTT.

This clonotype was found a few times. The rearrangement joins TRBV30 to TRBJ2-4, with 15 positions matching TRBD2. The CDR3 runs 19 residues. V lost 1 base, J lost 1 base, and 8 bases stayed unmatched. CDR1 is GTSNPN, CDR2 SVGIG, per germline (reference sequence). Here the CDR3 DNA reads TGTGCCTGGAGTGGCGGACTAGCGGGAGGGGTGAGGGCCAAAAACATTCAGTACTTC. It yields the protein CAWSGGLAGGVRAKNIQYF.

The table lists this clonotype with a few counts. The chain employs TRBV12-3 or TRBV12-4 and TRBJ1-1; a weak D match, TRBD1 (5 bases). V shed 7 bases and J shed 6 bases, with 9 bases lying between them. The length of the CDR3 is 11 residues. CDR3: CASTGIAEAFF. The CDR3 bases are TGTGCCAGCACAGGGATCGCTGAAGCTTTCTTT.

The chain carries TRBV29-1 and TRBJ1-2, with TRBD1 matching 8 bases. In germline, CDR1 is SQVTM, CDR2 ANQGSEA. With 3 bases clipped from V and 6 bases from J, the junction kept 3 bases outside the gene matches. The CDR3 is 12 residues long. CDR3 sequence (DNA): TGCAGCGTTGAGGCAGGGGGCAATGGCTACACCTTC. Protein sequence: CSVEAGGNGYTF. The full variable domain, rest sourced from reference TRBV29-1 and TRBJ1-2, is SAVISQKPSRDICQRGTSLTIQCQVDSQVTMMFWYRQQPGQSLTLIATANQGSEATYESGFVIDKFPISRPNLTFSTLTVSNMSPEDSSIYLCSVEAGGNGYTFGSGTRLTVV.

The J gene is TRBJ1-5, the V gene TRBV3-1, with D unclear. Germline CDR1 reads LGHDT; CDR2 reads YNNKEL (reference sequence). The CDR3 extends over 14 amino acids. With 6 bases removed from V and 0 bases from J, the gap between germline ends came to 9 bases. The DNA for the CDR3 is TGTGCCAGCAGTGCTGGACCTAGCAATCAGCCCCAGCATTTT. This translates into CASSAGPSNQPQHF.

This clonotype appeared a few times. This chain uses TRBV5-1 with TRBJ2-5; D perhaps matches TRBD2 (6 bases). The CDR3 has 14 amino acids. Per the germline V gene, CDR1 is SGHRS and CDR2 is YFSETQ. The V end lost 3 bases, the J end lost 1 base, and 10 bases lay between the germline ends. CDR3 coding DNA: TGCGCCAGCAGCTCCAGTAGCGGCCAAGAGACCCAGTACTTC. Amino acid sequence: CASSSSSGQETQYF.